Each of the 10 T cell receptor beta chains below was sequenced from the same sample in a study of radiotherapy plus CTLA-4 blockade in lung cancer. This table comes from immunoSEQ multiplex PCR, and its TCRdb copy is limited to in-frame clones, with some not included. Of around 77,000 clones listed, roughly 74% are singletons. Here the sequenced sample was peripheral blood, taken from a patient treated with radiotherapy plus ipilimumab. The receptors derive from a human donor with non-small cell lung cancer whose response to radiotherapy plus ipilimumab could not be evaluated.

V is TRBV5-1 and J is TRBJ2-1; 9 nucleotides align to TRBD2. Trimming removed 4 bases from V and 2 bases from J; junction bases left unmatched: 4. The CDR3 is 15 residues long. The V gene's germline CDR1 is SGHRS and CDR2 YFSETQ. This CDR3 is CASSRSGGTYNEQFF. The CDR3 DNA reads TGCGCCAGCAGCCGTAGCGGGGGCACCTACAATGAGCAGTTCTTC.

This clone has only a few counts. The rearrangement joins TRBV11-2 to TRBJ2-7; 9 nucleotides align to TRBD1. Germline-derived CDR1 and CDR2 are SGHAT and FQNNGV. CDR3 length: 16 amino acids. Trimming removed 5 bases from V and 4 bases from J; junction bases left unmatched: 12. CDR3: CASSPLTGTGPYEQYF. In nucleotides, the CDR3 is TGTGCCAGCAGCCCCCTGACCGGGACAGGGCCTTACGAGCAGTACTTC.

The chain employs TRBV2 and TRBJ1-4; 8 bases fit TRBD1. The CDR3 extends over 15 amino acids. Looked up from germline, CDR1 is SNHLY and CDR2 is FYNNEI. Trimming cost V 5 bases and J 4 bases; bases outside gene matches: 6. The CDR3 is CASSHGQGYNEKLFF. CDR3 in DNA: TGTGCCAGCAGTCACGGACAGGGTTATAATGAAAAACTGTTTTTT.

This sequence joins TRBV30 and TRBJ1-5, with D tentatively TRBD1 (6 bases). In germline, CDR1 is GTSNPN, CDR2 SVGIG (reference sequence). Trimming cost V 4 bases and J 2 bases, with 12 bases left between them. The CDR3 sequence is 14 residues long. The CDR3 reads CAWTQGSGNQPQHF. CDR3 bases: TGTGCCTGGACTCAGGGGTCGGGCAATCAGCCCCAGCATTTT.

There are a few counts of this clone. The V and J genes are TRBV9 and TRBJ2-1; D not resolved. This CDR3 contains 15 residues. Germline CDR1 is SGDLS and CDR2 is YYNGEE. V lost 4 bases and J 0 bases, leaving 11 bases between the germline ends. The CDR3 bases are TGTGCCAGCAGCTCAGACTCCTACTCCTACAATGAGCAGTTCTTC. Amino acid sequence: CASSSDSYSYNEQFF.

The chain couples TRBV30 to TRBJ1-1; no clear D gene. Deletions cut 4 bases from V and 5 bases from J, with 11 bases between. The CDR3 covers 12 residues. The germline gives CDR1 GTSNPN, CDR2 SVGIG (reference sequence). As DNA, the CDR3 is TGTGCCTGGAATTCCGTACGGACTGAAGCTTTCTTT. This gives the protein CAWNSVRTEAFF.

The V call is TRBV6-1, the J call TRBJ2-2, with 7 bases aligning to TRBD1. The CDR3 runs to 15 residues. The V and J ends lost 5 bases and 2 bases, in that order; junction bases with no gene match: 5. Germline-derived CDR1 and CDR2 are MNHNS and SASEGT. CDR3: CASSLRDSNTGELFF. DNA of the CDR3: TGTGCCAGCAGTCTCCGGGACAGTAACACCGGGGAGCTGTTTTTT.

The rearrangement uses TRBV2 and TRBJ2-5; 7 bases line up with TRBD2. CDR1 SNHLY and CDR2 FYNNEI come from the germline V gene. The CDR3 is 13 amino acids. Trimming took 9 bases from V and 2 from J; bases not matched to a gene: 6. CDR3 in amino acids: CASLGGLQETQYF. CDR3 coding DNA: TGTGCCAGTCTGGGAGGGTTACAAGAGACCCAGTACTTC.

The J gene is TRBJ2-7, the V gene TRBV11-1; possible D gene TRBD1, 7 bases. This CDR3 has 14 amino acids. Germline V gene sequence: CDR1 SGHAT, CDR2 FQDESV (reference sequence). The V end lost 3 bases, the J end lost 0 bases, and 9 bases lay between the germline ends. This CDR3 reads CASSFQGGSYEQYF. As DNA, the CDR3 is TGTGCCAGCAGCTTCCAGGGGGGCTCCTACGAGCAGTACTTC.

J is TRBJ2-5 and V is TRBV7-8, with TRBD2 matching over 8 bases. Germline CDR1 SGHVS, CDR2 FQNEAQ. CDR3 length equals 15 residues. The V segment lost 7 bases and the J segment 1 base; nucleotides outside the gene matches: 8. The CDR3 sequence: CASTLTRGGQETQYF. CDR3 in DNA: TGTGCCAGCACCCTAACTCGGGGGGGCCAAGAGACCCAGTACTTC.